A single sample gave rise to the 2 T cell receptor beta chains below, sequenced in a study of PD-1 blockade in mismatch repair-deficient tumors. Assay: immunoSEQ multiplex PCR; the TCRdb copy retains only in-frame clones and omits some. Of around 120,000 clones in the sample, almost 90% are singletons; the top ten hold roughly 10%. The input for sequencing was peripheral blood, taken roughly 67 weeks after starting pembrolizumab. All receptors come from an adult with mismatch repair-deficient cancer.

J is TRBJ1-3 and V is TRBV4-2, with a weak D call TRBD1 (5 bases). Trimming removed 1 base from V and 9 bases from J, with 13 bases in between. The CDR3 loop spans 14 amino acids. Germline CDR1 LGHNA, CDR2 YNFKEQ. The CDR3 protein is CASSQAAGSITIYF. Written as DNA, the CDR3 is TGTGCCAGCAGCCAAGCGGCAGGGTCGATCACCATATATTTT.

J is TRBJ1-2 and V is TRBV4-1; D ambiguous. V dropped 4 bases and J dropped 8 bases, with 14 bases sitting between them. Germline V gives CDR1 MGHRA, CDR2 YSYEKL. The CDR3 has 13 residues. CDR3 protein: CASSLQLGWGYTF. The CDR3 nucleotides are TGCGCCAGCAGCCTCCAACTTGGTTGGGGCTACACCTTC.